The sequence of this TCR beta chain was determined in a study of blood T cell repertoires in COVID-19. Study information: The origin of the acute and convalescent COVID-19 samples was the United States, Italy and Spain. T cells, B-cell-depleted T cells, or PBMCs supplied cDNA or gDNA.

Original processing methods: Using reference gene primer amplification, nucleated cell counts were estimated. This table comes from immunoSEQ multiplex PCR, and its TCRdb copy is limited to in-frame clones, with some not included. That table furnishes V, J and clone size, whereas the DNA furnished D and trimming. Of under 70,000 clones listed, nearly 90% are singletons. Germline V CDR1 and CDR2: LGHNA, YSLEER. This CDR3 spans 15 amino acids. V lost 0 bases, J lost 3 bases, and 9 bases lay in between. The specimen was peripheral blood. The receptor's source is a man in his fifties or sixties with active COVID-19. V is TRBV4-3 and J is TRBJ1-3; no reliable D call. The CDR3 loop reads CASSQDSTGGNTIYF. In nucleotides, the CDR3 is TGCGCCAGCAGCCAAGATTCCACGGGTGGAAACACCATATATTTT.